The rows below give T cell receptor beta chains drawn from one sample of a study of Tregs in tolerant kidney transplant recipients. Sequenced by immunoSEQ multiplex PCR; TCRdb stores in-frame clones only, minus some. The repertoire holds some 250,000 clones, with approximately 84% as singletons. The sequenced material came from CD4+ T cells from blood. The receptor set was obtained from a human donor in good health. CDR3s include the opening cysteine and the closing phenylalanine or tryptophan. The D gene is left open where the match is weak. Clone size is given for some rows only: seen once, a few or many times, or a class if the clone is expanded.

>.|13|TRBJ1-2|.|TRBV27
CASSFRAGNGYTF
TGTGCCAGCAGTTTCAGGGCGGGGAATGGCTACACCTTC
>.|15|TRBJ1-1|TRBD1|TRBV5-4
CASSRDRGMNTEAFF
TGTGCCAGCAGCAGGGACAGGGGGATGAACACTGAAGCTTTCTTT
>.|16|TRBJ2-1|.|TRBV5-1
CASSLVAGSSYNEQFF
TGCGCCAGCAGCTTGGTCGCGGGGAGCTCCTACAATGAGCAGTTCTTC
>.|15|TRBJ1-4|.|TRBV30
CAWSVQWGGVEKLFF
TGTGCCTGGAGTGTACAATGGGGGGGCGTGGAAAAACTGTTTTTT
>.|15|TRBJ1-3|TRBD1|TRBV19
CASSRDRSSGNTIYF
TGTGCCAGTAGCCGGGACAGGAGCTCTGGAAACACCATATATTTT
>.|18|TRBJ2-3|TRBD2|TRBV10-3
CAISESLAGDHTGDTQYF
TGTGCCATCAGTGAGTCACTAGCGGGGGATCACACCGGAGATACGCAGTATTTT
>.|14|TRBJ2-1|TRBD2|TRBV9
CASSKRTSGNEQFF
TGTGCCAGCAGCAAACGGACTAGCGGAAATGAGCAGTTCTTC
>.|15|TRBJ2-1|.|TRBV7-9
CASRPPGLGNNEQFF
TGTGCCAGCAGACCTCCGGGATTGGGAAACAATGAGCAGTTCTTC
>.|15|TRBJ1-2|.|TRBV7-9
CASSLRSPRDTGYTF
TGTGCCAGCAGCCTAAGGTCTCCTAGGGATACGGGCTACACCTTC
>.|14|TRBJ2-7|.|TRBV7-8
CASSSKMVSYEQYF
TGTGCCAGCAGCTCCAAAATGGTCTCCTACGAGCAGTACTTC
>once|14|TRBJ1-2|.|TRBV18
CASSPGARNYGYTF
TGTGCCAGCTCACCGGGGGCAAGGAACTATGGCTACACCTTC
>.|16|TRBJ1-1|.|TRBV11-2
CASSYQATVLNTEAFF
TGTGCCAGCAGCTACCAAGCGACAGTTCTGAACACTGAAGCTTTCTTT
>.|14|TRBJ1-2|TRBD1|TRBV18
CASSPGDSNYGYTF
TGTGCCAGCTCACCAGGGGACAGTAACTATGGCTACACCTTC
>.|15|TRBJ1-5|TRBD1|TRBV6-7
CASRGIGQGGQPQHF
TGTGCCAGCAGGGGCATTGGACAGGGTGGGCAGCCCCAGCATTTT
>.|14|TRBJ2-1|.|TRBV5-1
CASSLAAGYNEQFF
TGCGCCAGCAGCTTGGCGGCAGGCTACAATGAGCAGTTCTTC
>.|18|TRBJ2-2|TRBD2|TRBV7-9
CASRNGLAGGPDTGELFF
TGTGCCAGCAGGAACGGACTAGCGGGAGGTCCAGACACCGGGGAGCTGTTTTTT
>.|16|TRBJ2-3|TRBD2|TRBV7-8
CASSSGAGGPEDTQYF
TGTGCCAGCAGCTCGGGAGCGGGAGGGCCCGAAGATACGCAGTATTTT
>few|15|TRBJ1-2|TRBD1|TRBV5-1
CASSLVGQGARGYTF
TGCGCCAGCAGCTTGGTGGGACAGGGGGCGCGGGGCTACACCTTC
>.|16|TRBJ2-7|TRBD1|TRBV7-6
CASSSGTGPNTYEQYF
TGTGCCAGCAGCTCGGGGACAGGGCCGAACACCTACGAGCAGTACTTC
>.|14|TRBJ2-5|TRBD2|TRBV5-1
CASTLSGAQGTQYF
TGCGCCAGCACCCTTAGCGGGGCCCAGGGGACCCAGTACTTC
>.|14|TRBJ1-6|.|TRBV9
CASSVDGQRSPLHF
TGTGCCAGCAGCGTAGATGGACAGAGGTCACCCCTCCACTTT
>.|11|TRBJ1-1|.|TRBV19
CASSDDIEAFF
TGTGCCAGTAGTGATGATATTGAAGCTTTCTTT
>.|14|TRBJ2-7|TRBD2|TRBV25-1
CASSAQLAGDEQYF
TGTGCCAGCAGTGCCCAACTAGCGGGGGACGAGCAGTACTTC
>.|13|TRBJ1-5|.|TRBV18
CASSPGLGQPQHF
TGTGCCAGCTCACCGGGACTGGGACAGCCCCAGCATTTT
>.|15|TRBJ1-4|TRBD1|TRBV9
CASSRYRGSEEKLFF
TGTGCCAGCAGCCGTTACAGGGGGTCGGAGGAAAAACTGTTTTTT
>.|11|TRBJ2-1|.|TRBV11-3
CASSAGDRQFF
TGTGCCAGCAGCGCCGGGGATCGGCAGTTCTTC
>.|15|TRBJ2-1|TRBD2|TRBV19
CASSIIAGATNEQFF
TGTGCCAGTAGTATAATAGCGGGGGCGACCAATGAGCAGTTCTTC
>.|14|TRBJ1-1|.|TRBV5-1
CASSLGQPRMGAFF
TGCGCCAGCAGCTTGGGACAGCCCCGAATGGGAGCTTTCTTT
>.|15|TRBJ2-1|.|TRBV30
CAWSLPLKGYNEQFF
TGTGCCTGGAGTCTCCCATTGAAGGGGTACAATGAGCAGTTCTTC
>.|13|TRBJ2-7|.|TRBV18
CASSPTPTYEQYF
TGTGCCAGCTCACCGACTCCTACCTACGAGCAGTACTTC
>.|14|TRBJ2-7|.|TRBV6-1
CASKAGDLSYEQYF
TGTGCCAGCAAGGCAGGGGACCTCTCCTACGAGCAGTACTTC
>.|15|TRBJ2-1|TRBD2|TRBV6-6
CASDKRGLAGVEQFF
TGTGCCAGCGATAAACGAGGGCTAGCGGGAGTTGAGCAGTTCTTC
>.|14|TRBJ1-1|.|TRBV11-2
CASSLVRGGTEAFF
TGTGCCAGCAGCTTAGTAAGGGGTGGCACTGAAGCTTTCTTT
>.|14|TRBJ1-1|TRBD1|TRBV7-3
CASSSQGQGTEAFF
TGTGCCAGCAGCTCACAGGGGCAGGGCACTGAAGCTTTCTTT
>.|16|TRBJ1-3|.|TRBV2
CASSVDRLNSGNTIYF
TGTGCCAGCAGTGTGGACAGACTAAACTCTGGAAACACCATATATTTT
>.|18|TRBJ2-1|TRBD2|TRBV11-2
CASSSGTSGGLSYNEQFF
TGTGCCAGCAGCTCCGGGACTAGCGGGGGGCTTTCCTACAATGAGCAGTTCTTC
>.|16|TRBJ2-5|.|TRBV6-5
CASSYSRTPPQETQYF
TGTGCCAGCAGTTACTCGCGAACACCACCTCAAGAGACCCAGTACTTC
>.|14|TRBJ2-3|.|TRBV5-6
CTSSRSQGTDTQYF
TGTACCAGCAGCCGCTCGCAGGGGACAGATACGCAGTATTTT
>.|14|TRBJ1-2|.|TRBV5-1
CASSLQGGQDGYTF
TGCGCCAGCAGCTTACAGGGTGGGCAAGATGGCTACACCTTC